The rows below give T cell receptor beta chains drawn from one sample of a study of identical twins. TCRdb analysed the 5' RACE reads with MiXCR anew, one entry per CDR3 protein. In the table there are some 260,000 distinct CDR3 sequences, over 13% of which are singletons. Material: memory (CD45RO+) T cells sorted from blood. The source of these receptors is a woman aged 18-30 years in good health. CDR3s include the opening cysteine and the closing phenylalanine or tryptophan. Each record gives: CDR3 DNA, CDR3 protein, J gene, CDR3 length, V gene, D gene, clone size. The D gene is left open where the match is weak. The size field is filled for only some rows; it gives once, few, many or a size class.

cdr3_nt: TGCAGTGCCTCCGAGGACAGCCCGGGAGGCTACACCTTC; cdr3_aa: CSASEDSPGGYTF; j_call: TRBJ1-2; cdr3_length: 13; v_call: TRBV20-1; d_call: -; clone_size: -
cdr3_nt: TGCAGTGCTAGAGCCGGGCGTGACGGGAGAACCGGGGAGCTGTTTTTT; cdr3_aa: CSARAGRDGRTGELFF; j_call: TRBJ2-2; cdr3_length: 16; v_call: TRBV20-1; d_call: -; clone_size: few
cdr3_nt: TGTGCCAGCAGTCCTCGGGCCAGGGGATTACGTGGCTACACCTTC; cdr3_aa: CASSPRARGLRGYTF; j_call: TRBJ1-2; cdr3_length: 15; v_call: TRBV12-3/TRBV12-4; d_call: -; clone_size: many
cdr3_nt: TGTGCCAGCAGTGATTCTTACAGCTTTAATTCACCCCTCCACTTT; cdr3_aa: CASSDSYSFNSPLHF; j_call: TRBJ1-6; cdr3_length: 15; v_call: TRBV6-1; d_call: -; clone_size: many
cdr3_nt: TGTGCCAGCGGACAAGCTAGCTCCTATAATTCACCCCTCCACTTT; cdr3_aa: CASGQASSYNSPLHF; j_call: TRBJ1-6; cdr3_length: 15; v_call: TRBV12-3/TRBV12-4; d_call: -; clone_size: many
cdr3_nt: TGTGCCAGCAGCCGATCGGCGGGGGTTGTGGATACGCAGTATTTT; cdr3_aa: CASSRSAGVVDTQYF; j_call: TRBJ2-3; cdr3_length: 15; v_call: TRBV16; d_call: TRBD2; clone_size: few
cdr3_nt: TGTGCCAGCAGCTTAGCGGAGACACCGGGGGAAGCTTTCTTT; cdr3_aa: CASSLAETPGEAFF; j_call: TRBJ1-1; cdr3_length: 14; v_call: TRBV7-9; d_call: -; clone_size: -
cdr3_nt: TGTGCCAGCAGCCCTACAGGGATCCAGCCCCAGCATTTT; cdr3_aa: CASSPTGIQPQHF; j_call: TRBJ1-5; cdr3_length: 13; v_call: TRBV12-3/TRBV12-4; d_call: -; clone_size: many
cdr3_nt: TGTGCCAGCAGCCCGAATTCAGTGGGCAATGAGCAGTTCTTC; cdr3_aa: CASSPNSVGNEQFF; j_call: TRBJ2-1; cdr3_length: 14; v_call: TRBV7-2; d_call: -; clone_size: -
cdr3_nt: TGTGCCAGCAGCTTAGGACTAGCGGGAGGCCCCCCCTCCAATGAGCAGTTCTTC; cdr3_aa: CASSLGLAGGPPSNEQFF; j_call: TRBJ2-1; cdr3_length: 18; v_call: TRBV13; d_call: TRBD2; clone_size: -
cdr3_nt: TGTGCCAGCAGCCCCCGATACGCGGTAAAGACCCAGTACTTC; cdr3_aa: CASSPRYAVKTQYF; j_call: TRBJ2-5; cdr3_length: 14; v_call: TRBV7-2; d_call: -; clone_size: many
cdr3_nt: TGTGCCACGGGACTTACCACAGATACGCAGTATTTT; cdr3_aa: CATGLTTDTQYF; j_call: TRBJ2-3; cdr3_length: 12; v_call: TRBV6-6; d_call: -; clone_size: -
cdr3_nt: TGTGCCATCAGTGAATCAGGAATCGAGCAGTACTTC; cdr3_aa: CAISESGIEQYF; j_call: TRBJ2-7; cdr3_length: 12; v_call: TRBV10-3; d_call: -; clone_size: -
cdr3_nt: TGTGCCAGCAACCTGTTGACAGGGACCACTGAAGCTTTCTTT; cdr3_aa: CASNLLTGTTEAFF; j_call: TRBJ1-1; cdr3_length: 14; v_call: TRBV5-6; d_call: TRBD1; clone_size: -
cdr3_nt: TGCAGTGCTATAGGGACAGGGGAGCAGTACTTC; cdr3_aa: CSAIGTGEQYF; j_call: TRBJ2-7; cdr3_length: 11; v_call: TRBV20-1; d_call: TRBD1; clone_size: -